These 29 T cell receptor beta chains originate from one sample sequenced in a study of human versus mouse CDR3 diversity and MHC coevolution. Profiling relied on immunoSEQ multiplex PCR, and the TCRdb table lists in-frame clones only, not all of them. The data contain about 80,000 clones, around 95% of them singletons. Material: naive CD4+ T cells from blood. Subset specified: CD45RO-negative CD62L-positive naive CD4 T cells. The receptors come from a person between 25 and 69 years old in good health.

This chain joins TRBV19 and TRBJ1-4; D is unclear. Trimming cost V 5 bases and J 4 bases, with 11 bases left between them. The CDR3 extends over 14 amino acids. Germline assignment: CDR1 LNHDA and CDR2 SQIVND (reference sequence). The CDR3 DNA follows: TGTGCCAGTAGTTTTGGGAGACTTAATGAAAAACTGTTTTTT. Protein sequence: CASSFGRLNEKLFF. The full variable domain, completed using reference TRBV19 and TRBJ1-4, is DGGITQSPKYLFRKEGQNVTLSCEQNLNHDAMYWYRQDPGQGLRLIYYSQIVNDFQKGDIAEGYSVSREKKESFPLTVTSAQKNPTAFYLCASSFGRLNEKLFFGSGTQLSVL.

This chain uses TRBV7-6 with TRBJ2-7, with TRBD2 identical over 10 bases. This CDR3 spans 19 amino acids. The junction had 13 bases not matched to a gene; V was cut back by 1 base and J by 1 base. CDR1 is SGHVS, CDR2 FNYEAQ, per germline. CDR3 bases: TGTGCCAGCAGCTTAGGTATAGCGGGAGGCCTTACTGATTCCTACGAGCAGTACTTC. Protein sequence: CASSLGIAGGLTDSYEQYF. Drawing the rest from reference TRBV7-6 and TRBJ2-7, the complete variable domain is GAGVSQSPRYKVTKRGQDVALRCDPISGHVSLYWYRQALGQGPEFLTYFNYEAQQDKSGLPNDRFSAERPEGSISTLTIQRTEQRDSAMYRCASSLGIAGGLTDSYEQYFGPGTRLTVT.

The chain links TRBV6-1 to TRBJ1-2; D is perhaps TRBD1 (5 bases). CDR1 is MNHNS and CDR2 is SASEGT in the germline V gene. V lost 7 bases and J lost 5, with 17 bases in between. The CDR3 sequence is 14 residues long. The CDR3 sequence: CASKRPGTLYGYTF. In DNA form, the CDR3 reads TGTGCCAGCAAACGGCCAGGGACTTTGTATGGCTACACCTTC.

The CDR3 coding sequence is TGTGCCAGTAGGGATTACAGGGAATACACTGAAGCTTTCTTT. Translation: CASRDYREYTEAFF. The rearrangement uses TRBV19 and TRBJ1-1, with D possibly TRBD1 on 6 matching bases. The CDR3 length is 14 residues. Germline loops: CDR1 LNHDA, CDR2 SQIVND (reference sequence). The V end was cut by 6 bases, the J end by 3 bases, with 14 bases between.

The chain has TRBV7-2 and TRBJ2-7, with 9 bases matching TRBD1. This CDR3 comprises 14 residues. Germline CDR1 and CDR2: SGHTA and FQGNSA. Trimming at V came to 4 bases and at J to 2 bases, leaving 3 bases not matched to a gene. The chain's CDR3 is CASSSRTGAYEQYF. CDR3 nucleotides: TGTGCCAGCAGCTCGCGGACAGGGGCCTACGAGCAGTACTTC.

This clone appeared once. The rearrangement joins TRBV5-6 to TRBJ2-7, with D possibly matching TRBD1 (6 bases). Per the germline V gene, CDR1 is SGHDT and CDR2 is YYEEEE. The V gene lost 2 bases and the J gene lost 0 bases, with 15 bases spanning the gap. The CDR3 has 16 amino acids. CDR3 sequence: CASSLGKGDPSYEQYF. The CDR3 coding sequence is TGTGCCAGCAGCTTAGGTAAGGGGGATCCCTCCTACGAGCAGTACTTC.

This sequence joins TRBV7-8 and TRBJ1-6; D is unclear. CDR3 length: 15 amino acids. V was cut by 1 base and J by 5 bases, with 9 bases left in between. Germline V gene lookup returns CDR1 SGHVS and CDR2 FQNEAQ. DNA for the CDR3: TGTGCCAGCAGCTTAGGCAGGTTTGATAATTCACCCCTCCACTTT. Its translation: CASSLGRFDNSPLHF.

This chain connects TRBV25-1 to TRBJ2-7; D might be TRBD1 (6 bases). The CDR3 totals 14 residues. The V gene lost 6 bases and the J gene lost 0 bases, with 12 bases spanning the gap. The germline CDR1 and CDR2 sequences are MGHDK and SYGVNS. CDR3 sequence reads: CASSPLGASYEQYF. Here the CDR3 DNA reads TGTGCCAGCAGCCCCCTGGGGGCCTCCTACGAGCAGTACTTC.

CDR3 amino acids: CASSSRQGGYGYTF. Here the CDR3 DNA reads TGCGCCAGCAGCTCCCGACAGGGAGGCTATGGCTACACCTTC. The chain joins TRBV5-1 to TRBJ1-2; TRBD1 matches at 7 bases. Germline V gene lookup returns CDR1 SGHRS and CDR2 YFSETQ. This CDR3 has 14 amino acids. After removal of 3 bases from V and 4 bases from J, the junction contained 6 bases not matched to a gene.

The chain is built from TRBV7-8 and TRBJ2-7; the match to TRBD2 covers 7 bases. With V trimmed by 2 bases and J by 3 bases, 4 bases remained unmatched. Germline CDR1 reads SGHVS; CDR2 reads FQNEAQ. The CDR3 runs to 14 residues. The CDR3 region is CASSLQGGSYEQYF. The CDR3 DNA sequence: TGTGCCAGCAGCTTACAGGGAGGGAGCTACGAGCAGTACTTC.

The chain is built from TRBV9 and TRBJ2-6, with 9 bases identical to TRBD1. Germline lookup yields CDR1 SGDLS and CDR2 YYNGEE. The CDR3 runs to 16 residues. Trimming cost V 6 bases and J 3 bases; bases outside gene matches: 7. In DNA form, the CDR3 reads TGTGCCAGCACCCGGGACAGGGCTTTTGGGGCCAACGTCCTGACTTTC. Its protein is CASTRDRAFGANVLTF. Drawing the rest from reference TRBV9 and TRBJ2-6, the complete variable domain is DSGVTQTPKHLITATGQRVTLRCSPRSGDLSVYWYQQSLDQGLQFLIQYYNGEERAKGNILERFSAQQFPDLHSELNLSSLELGDSALYFCASTRDRAFGANVLTFGAGSRLTVL.

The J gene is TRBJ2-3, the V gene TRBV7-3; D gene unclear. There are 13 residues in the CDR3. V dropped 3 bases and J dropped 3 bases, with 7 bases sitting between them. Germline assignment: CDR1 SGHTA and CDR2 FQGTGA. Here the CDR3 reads CASSLAATDTQYF. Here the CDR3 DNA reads TGTGCCAGCAGCTTGGCGGCTACAGATACGCAGTATTTT.

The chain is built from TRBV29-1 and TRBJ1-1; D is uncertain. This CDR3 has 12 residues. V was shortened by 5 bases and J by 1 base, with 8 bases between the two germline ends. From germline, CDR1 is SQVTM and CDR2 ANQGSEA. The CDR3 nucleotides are TGCAGCGTTACGGTCTCGAACACTGAAGCTTTCTTT. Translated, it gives CSVTVSNTEAFF.

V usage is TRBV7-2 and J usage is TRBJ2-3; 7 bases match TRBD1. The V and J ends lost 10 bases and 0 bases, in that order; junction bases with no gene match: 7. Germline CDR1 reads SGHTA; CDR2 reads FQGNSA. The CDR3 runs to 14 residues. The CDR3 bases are TGTGCCACTGGGGACAGTTCTAGCACAGATACGCAGTATTTT. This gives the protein CATGDSSSTDTQYF.

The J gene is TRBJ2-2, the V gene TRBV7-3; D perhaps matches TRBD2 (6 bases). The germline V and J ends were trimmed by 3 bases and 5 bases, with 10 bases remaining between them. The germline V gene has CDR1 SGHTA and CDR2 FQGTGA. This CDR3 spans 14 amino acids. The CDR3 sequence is CASSFRGTTGELFF. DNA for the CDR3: TGTGCCAGCAGCTTCCGGGGGACGACCGGGGAGCTGTTTTTT.

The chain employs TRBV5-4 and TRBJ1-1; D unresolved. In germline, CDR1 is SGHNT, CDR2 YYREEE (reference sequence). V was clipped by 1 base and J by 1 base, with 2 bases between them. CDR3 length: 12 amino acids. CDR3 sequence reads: CASSLRNTEAFF. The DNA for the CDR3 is TGTGCCAGCAGCTTGCGGAACACTGAAGCTTTCTTT.

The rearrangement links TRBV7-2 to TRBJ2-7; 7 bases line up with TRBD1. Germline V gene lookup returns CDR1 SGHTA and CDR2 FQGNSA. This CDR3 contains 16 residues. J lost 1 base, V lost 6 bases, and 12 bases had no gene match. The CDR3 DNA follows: TGTGCCAGCAGTTTTAACAGGGGATCAAGATCCTACGAGCAGTACTTC. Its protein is CASSFNRGSRSYEQYF. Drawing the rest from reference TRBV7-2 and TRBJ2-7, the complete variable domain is GAGVSQSPSNKVTEKGKDVELRCDPISGHTALYWYRQSLGQGLEFLIYFQGNSAPDKSGLPSDRFSAERTGGSVSTLTIQRTQQEDSAVYLCASSFNRGSRSYEQYFGPGTRLTVT.

The chain's CDR3 is CASSYDRGAKNIQYF. CDR3 nucleotide sequence: TGTGCCAGCTCTTACGACAGGGGCGCTAAAAACATTCAGTACTTC. The genes are TRBV18 and TRBJ2-4; 8 positions match TRBD1. This CDR3 comprises 15 residues. Unmatched junction bases numbered 8, after V lost 6 bases and J lost 4 bases. Germline lookup yields CDR1 KGHSH and CDR2 LQKENI.

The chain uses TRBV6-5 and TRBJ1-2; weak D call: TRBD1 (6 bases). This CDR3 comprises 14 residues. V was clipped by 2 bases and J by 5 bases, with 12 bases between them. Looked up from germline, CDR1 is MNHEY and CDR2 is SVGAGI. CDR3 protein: CASSYEGGPYGYTF. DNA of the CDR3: TGTGCCAGCAGTTACGAGGGGGGGCCTTATGGCTACACCTTC.

The CDR3 reads CASSRWDTGTEAFF. CDR3 DNA sequence: TGTGCCAGCAGCCGGTGGGACACTGGCACTGAAGCTTTCTTT. The chain joins TRBV28 to TRBJ1-1; D is possibly TRBD1 (6 bases). This CDR3 contains 14 residues. V lost 6 bases and J 4 bases, leaving 15 bases between the germline ends. From germline, CDR1 is MDHEN and CDR2 SYDVKM.

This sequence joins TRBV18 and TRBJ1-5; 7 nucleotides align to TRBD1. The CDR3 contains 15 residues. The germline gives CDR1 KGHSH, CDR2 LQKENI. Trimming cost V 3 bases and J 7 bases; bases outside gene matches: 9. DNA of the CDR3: TGTGCCAGCTCACCTACTACAGGGGCTGAGCAGCCCCAGCATTTT. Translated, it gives CASSPTTGAEQPQHF.

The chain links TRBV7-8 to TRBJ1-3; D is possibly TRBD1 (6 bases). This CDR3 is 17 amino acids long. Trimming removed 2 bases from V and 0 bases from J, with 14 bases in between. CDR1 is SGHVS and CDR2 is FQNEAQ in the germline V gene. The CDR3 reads CASSLTGQPDSGNTIYF. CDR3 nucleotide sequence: TGTGCCAGCAGCTTAACCGGACAGCCAGACTCTGGAAACACCATATATTTT.

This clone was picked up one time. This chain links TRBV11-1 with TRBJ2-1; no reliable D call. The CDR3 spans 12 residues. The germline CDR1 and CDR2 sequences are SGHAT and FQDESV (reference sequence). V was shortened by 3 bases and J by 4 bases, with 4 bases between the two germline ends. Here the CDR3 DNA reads TGTGCCAGCAGCTTCGGTTACAATGAGCAGTTCTTC. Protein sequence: CASSFGYNEQFF.

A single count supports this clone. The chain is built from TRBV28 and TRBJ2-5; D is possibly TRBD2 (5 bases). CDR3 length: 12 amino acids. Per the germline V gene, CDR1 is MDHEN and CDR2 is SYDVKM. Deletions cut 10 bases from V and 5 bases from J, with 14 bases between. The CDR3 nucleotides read TGTGCCACCGGGGTAGCTAGGGAGACCCAGTACTTC. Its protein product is CATGVARETQYF. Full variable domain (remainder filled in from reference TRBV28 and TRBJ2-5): DVKVTQSSRYLVKRTGEKVFLECVQDMDHENMFWYRQDPGLGLRLIYFSYDVKMKEKGDIPEGYSVSREKKERFSLILESASTNQTSMYLCATGVARETQYFGPGTRLLVL.

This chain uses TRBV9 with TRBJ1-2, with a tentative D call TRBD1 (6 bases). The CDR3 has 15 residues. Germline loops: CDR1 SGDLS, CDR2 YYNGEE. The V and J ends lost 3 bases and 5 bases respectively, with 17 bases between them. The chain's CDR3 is CASSANTGSGYGYTF. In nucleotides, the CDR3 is TGTGCCAGCAGCGCGAACACAGGGAGCGGATATGGCTACACCTTC. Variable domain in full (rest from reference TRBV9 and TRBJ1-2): DSGVTQTPKHLITATGQRVTLRCSPRSGDLSVYWYQQSLDQGLQFLIQYYNGEERAKGNILERFSAQQFPDLHSELNLSSLELGDSALYFCASSANTGSGYGYTFGSGTRLTVV.

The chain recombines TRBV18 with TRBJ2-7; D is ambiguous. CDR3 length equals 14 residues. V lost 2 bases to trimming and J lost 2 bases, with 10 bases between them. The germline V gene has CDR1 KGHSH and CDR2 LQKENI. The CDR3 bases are TGTGCCAGCTCACCAGGTGTTACTCCCTACGAGCAGTACTTC. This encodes CASSPGVTPYEQYF.

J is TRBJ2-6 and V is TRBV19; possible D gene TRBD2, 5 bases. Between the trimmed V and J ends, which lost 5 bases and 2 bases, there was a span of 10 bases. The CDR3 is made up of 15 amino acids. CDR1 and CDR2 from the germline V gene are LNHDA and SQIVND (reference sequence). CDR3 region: CASSSNGAGANVLTF. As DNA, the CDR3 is TGTGCCAGTAGTTCCAACGGGGCTGGGGCCAACGTCCTGACTTTC.

The chain's CDR3 is CASSSGLVRFGEQYF. In DNA form, the CDR3 reads TGCGCCAGCAGCTCTGGACTAGTTCGATTCGGGGAGCAGTACTTC. V usage is TRBV5-1 and J usage is TRBJ2-7; TRBD2 matches at 7 bases. This CDR3 contains 15 residues. V lost 3 bases, J lost 7 bases, and 13 bases stayed unmatched. Germline V lookup: CDR1 SGHRS, CDR2 YFSETQ.

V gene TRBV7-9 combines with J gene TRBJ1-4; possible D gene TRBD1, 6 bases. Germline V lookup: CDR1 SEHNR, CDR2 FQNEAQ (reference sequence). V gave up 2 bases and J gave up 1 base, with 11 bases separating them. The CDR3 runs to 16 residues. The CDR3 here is CASSLRSGVTNEKLFF. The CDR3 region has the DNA TGTGCCAGCAGCTTAAGATCAGGGGTAACTAATGAAAAACTGTTTTTT.